This TCR beta chain derives from a study of blood T cells in healthy people across ages. A second PCR of roughly 7 to 11 cycles used a sample-barcoded 5' primer and a J-beta primer mix. All cDNA molecules were each tagged by a template-switch adaptor with 12 random nucleotides. One entry per CDR3 protein, called by TCRdb with MiXCR from the 5' RACE reads. This table holds hundreds of thousands of distinct CDR3 sequences, roughly 52% found once. The CDR3 consists of 13 residues. CDR1 MRHNA and CDR2 SNTAGT come from the germline V gene. V shed 3 bases and J shed 2 bases, with 7 bases lying between them.

Sequenced sample: blood. The clonotype was recovered from a man between 25 and 39 years old in good health. The chain combines TRBV6-4 with TRBJ2-5; a possible D gene is TRBD1 (6 bases). Here the CDR3 reads CASSEGAQETQYF. In nucleotides, the CDR3 is TGTGCCAGCAGTGAGGGGGCGCAAGAGACCCAGTACTTC.